This T cell receptor beta chain was sequenced for a study of cytomegalovirus exposure and HLA in healthy donors. About the research overall: The 90 to 150 validation repertoires matched the roughly 700 first-cohort repertoires in platform, a later analysis reported.

Profiling relied on immunoSEQ multiplex PCR, and the TCRdb table lists in-frame clones only, not all of them. This sample yields about 120,000 clones, of which 85% are seen a single time; approximately 2% belongs to the top ten. Study observations and caveats: Reportedly, diagnosis of cytomegalovirus status by the classifier showed high specificity and sensitivity.

The CDR3 runs to 18 residues. CDR1 is SGHAT and CDR2 is FQNNGV in the germline V gene. V shed 1 base and J 2 bases; nucleotides not matched to a gene: 10. About this clone itself: Its antigen is undetermined.

The donors were members of the validation cohort comprising approximately 110 subjects, separate from the roughly 680-subject first cohort. The origin of this receptor is a woman in her twenties or thirties in good health and CMV-seronegative. The chain employs TRBV11-2 and TRBJ2-5, with 10 bases identical to TRBD2. Sample: PBMCs. For the CDR3, the DNA is TGTGCCAGCAGCTTAGGGAGCGGGGGGGCGACAAGACAAGAGACCCAGTACTTC. Translating gives CASSLGSGGATRQETQYF.